This record looks at one T cell receptor (beta chain) sequence and its context. This clonotype has more than one count but fewer than ten. The antigen it recognizes is unknown. Base-call qualities are not available, and no considerably larger clone is one nucleotide away. This record belongs to a study of T-cell memory formation after mild COVID-19 (dated by TCRdb to the early 2020s). A note on the overall study: TCR sequence clusters from the two donors were largely donor specific. In a couple of donors, T-cell clones that expanded and contracted after mild COVID-19 were tracked by sequencing TCRalpha and TCRbeta repertoires over time. Two young, previously healthy adult volunteers made up the cohort, one male and one female.

General conclusions and limits of the study: From day 15 to 85, contracting clones showed balanced CD4/CD8 phenotypes, whereas a second wave of clones that expanded from day 15 to 37 leaned towards CD4+. SARS-CoV-2 specificity of the second-wave clones peaking on day 37 was not confirmed. Contracting CD4+ clones appeared mostly in the CM and EM memory subsets, whereas CD8+ clones were enriched in EMRA. Some responding clones were detected in pre-infection memory, which suggested that pre-existing cross-reactive memory T cells had joined the SARS-CoV-2 response. The study covered only a couple of mild cases, and larger cohorts including severe cases with pre-infection samples were considered necessary.

Ficoll-Paque density gradient centrifugation was used to isolate PBMCs. CDR1 is given as MGHRA and CDR2 as YSYEKL, both from the germline V gene. The CDR3 contains 14 residues, cysteine and phenylalanine counted. Only the CDR3 DNA is retained, 42 bases long and in frame from the first base. Trimming costs V 1 base and J 8 bases, and their ends lie 14 bases apart. Sequencing took place on an Illumina NovaSeq 6000. TCRalpha and TCRbeta cDNA libraries were built by 5'RACE with constant-segment primers, adding sample barcodes and unique molecular identifiers. RNA was extracted from every sample with Trizol reagent. The libraries were amplified in two PCR steps, and the second step added a second sample barcode and Illumina TruSeq adapters. Sequencing of libraries was performed on an Illumina NovaSeq with 2 x 150 bp paired-end reads. As for how the authors treated the data: The reads were demultiplexed and collapsed into UMI-guided consensus sequences using migec v1.2.7. With mixcr v2.1.11, UMI consensuses were aligned to TRA and TRB V and J templates and assembled into clonotypes. A clonotype was counted as expanded or contracted only when both edgeR and NoisET called the clonotype significant, with the noise models trained on biological replicates. For edgeR calls, the cutoffs were a false discovery rate-adjusted p below 0.01 and a log2 fold-change threshold of 1. As an exploratory analysis of dynamics, max-normalized trajectories of the 1000 most abundant clonotypes were examined with PCA combined with hierarchical clustering. Each responding clone was given a CD4 or CD8 phenotype based on the CD4+ and CD8+ repertoires, which had been sequenced separately. The public reads were reprocessed in TCRdb via fastp at Q25 and MiXCR, keeping in-frame beta chains. Entries are consolidated by CDR3 protein sequence, retaining the most common genes and DNA. In this record, the V and J calls reflect TCRdb's handling and not the investigators' own analysis. The sample profile shows hundreds of thousands of distinct CDR3 sequences; roughly 18% of them were found once. The top ten clones comprise 10% to 15% of the sample.

The sample consisted of PBMCs or a T cell subset sorted from them (not recorded which). The source is an adult woman who had mild COVID-19 (a few samples of this study predate the infection). The sample titles of this study are shuffled in the database, so cell type and time point are left out; the donor was told from shared clones. Recombination linked TRBV4-1 to TRBJ1-2, with TRBD1 as a weak D call on 6 bases. The nucleotide sequence reads as follows: TGCGCCAGCAGCCAAGTAGGGGGGGTACGCGGCTACACCTTC. This yields the protein CASSQVGGVRGYTF.